This record covers a single T cell receptor (beta chain). The data are from a study of shared clonotypes between healthy human individuals. Germline V gives CDR1 LNHDA, CDR2 SQIVND (reference sequence). The CDR3 totals 14 residues. V lost 10 bases to trimming and J lost 3 bases, with 19 bases between them. The assay was immunoSEQ multiplex PCR, and TCRdb's table has in-frame clones only and misses some. The sample lists roughly 1.5 million clones, about 98% occurring once. J is TRBJ2-7 and V is TRBV19; D is unclear. This sequence was found in a man aged 30 to 39 in good health. The sample was naive CD4+ T cells sorted from blood. Subset of the sample: CD45RA+ positively selected. CDR3 loop: CATAQVSGGYEQYF. In DNA form, the CDR3 reads TGTGCCACTGCCCAAGTCTCGGGTGGCTACGAGCAGTACTTC.